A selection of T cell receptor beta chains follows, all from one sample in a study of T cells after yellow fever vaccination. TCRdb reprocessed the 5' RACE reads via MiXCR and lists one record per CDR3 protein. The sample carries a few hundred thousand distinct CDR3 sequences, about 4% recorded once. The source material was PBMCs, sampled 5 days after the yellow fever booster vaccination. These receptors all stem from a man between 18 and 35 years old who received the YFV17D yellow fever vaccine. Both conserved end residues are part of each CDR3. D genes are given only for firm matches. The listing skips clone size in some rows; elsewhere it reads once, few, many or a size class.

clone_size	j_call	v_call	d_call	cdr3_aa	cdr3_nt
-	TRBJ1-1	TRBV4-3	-	CASSQDFVSGTEAFF	TGCGCCAGCAGCCAAGATTTTGTATCGGGGACTGAAGCTTTCTTT
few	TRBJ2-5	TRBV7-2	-	CASSATYQETQYF	TGTGCCAGCAGCGCGACGTACCAAGAGACCCAGTACTTC
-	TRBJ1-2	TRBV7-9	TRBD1	CASAIWTGGSGYTF	TGTGCCAGCGCCATCTGGACAGGGGGGTCCGGCTACACCTTC
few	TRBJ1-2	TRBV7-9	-	CASSKDRYSGYTF	TGTGCCAGCAGCAAAGACAGGTACTCTGGCTACACCTTC
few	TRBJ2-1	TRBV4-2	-	CASSQVKQGGNNEQFF	TGTGCCAGCAGCCAAGTGAAACAGGGGGGGAACAATGAGCAGTTCTTC
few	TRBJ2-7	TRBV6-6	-	CASNQAQGLSKQYF	TGTGCCAGCAATCAGGCGCAGGGGTTAAGTAAGCAGTACTTC
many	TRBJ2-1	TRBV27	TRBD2	CASSPGLAAYNEQFF	TGTGCCAGTTCTCCGGGACTAGCCGCCTACAATGAGCAGTTCTTC
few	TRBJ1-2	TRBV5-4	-	CASSFERDYGYTF	TGTGCCAGCAGCTTCGAGAGGGACTATGGCTACACCTTC
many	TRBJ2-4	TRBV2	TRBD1	CASSTTGGTGDIIQYF	TGTGCCAGCAGTACAACCGGTGGGACAGGGGATATCATTCAGTACTTC
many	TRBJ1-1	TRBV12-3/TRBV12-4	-	CASSFWFQTMNTEAFF	TGTGCCAGCAGTTTTTGGTTTCAGACTATGAACACTGAAGCTTTCTTT
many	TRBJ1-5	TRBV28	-	CASRFFAGRGRQPQHF	TGTGCCAGCAGATTCTTTGCCGGCAGGGGCCGTCAGCCCCAGCATTTT
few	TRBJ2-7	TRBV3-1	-	CASSQGHWGAYEQYF	TGTGCCAGCAGCCAGGGACATTGGGGGGCTTACGAGCAGTACTTC
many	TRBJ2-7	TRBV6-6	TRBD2	CASSYIQRGAYEQYF	TGTGCCAGCAGTTACATTCAGCGGGGGGCCTACGAGCAGTACTTC
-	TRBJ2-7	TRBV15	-	CATSQTGYEQYF	TGTGCCACCAGCCAAACGGGCTACGAGCAGTACTTC
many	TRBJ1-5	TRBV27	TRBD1	CASSSGTGGKQPQHF	TGTGCCAGCAGTTCCGGGACAGGGGGAAAGCAGCCCCAGCATTTT
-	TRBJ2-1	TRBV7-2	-	CASSLPRGAINEQFF	TGTGCCAGCAGCTTACCGCGAGGGGCAATCAATGAGCAGTTCTTC
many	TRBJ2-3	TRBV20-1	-	CSARDWGGGSGDTQYF	TGCAGTGCTAGAGATTGGGGTGGGGGTTCTGGAGATACGCAGTATTTT
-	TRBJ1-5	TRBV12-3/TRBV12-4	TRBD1	CASSFQGGIQPQHF	TGTGCCAGCAGTTTTCAAGGGGGCATTCAGCCCCAGCATTTT